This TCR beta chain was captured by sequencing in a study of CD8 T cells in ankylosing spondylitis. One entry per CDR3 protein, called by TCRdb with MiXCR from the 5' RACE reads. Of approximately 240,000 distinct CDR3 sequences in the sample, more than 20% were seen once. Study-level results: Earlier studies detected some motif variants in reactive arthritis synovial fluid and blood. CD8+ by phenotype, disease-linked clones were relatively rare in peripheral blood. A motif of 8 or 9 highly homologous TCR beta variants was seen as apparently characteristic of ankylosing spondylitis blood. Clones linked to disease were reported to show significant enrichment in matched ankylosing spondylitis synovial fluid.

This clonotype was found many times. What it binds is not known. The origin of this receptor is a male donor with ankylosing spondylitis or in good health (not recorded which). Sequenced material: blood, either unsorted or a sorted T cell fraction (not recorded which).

The CDR3 protein is CASSLAVLGQGNNEQFF. CDR3 nucleotide sequence: TGTGCCAGCAGTTTAGCGGTCTTGGGACAGGGAAACAATGAGCAGTTCTTC. The chain uses TRBV12-3 or TRBV12-4 and TRBJ2-1; 9 positions match TRBD1. The CDR3 has 17 amino acids. After removal of 0 bases from V and 5 bases from J, the junction contained 8 bases not matched to a gene.